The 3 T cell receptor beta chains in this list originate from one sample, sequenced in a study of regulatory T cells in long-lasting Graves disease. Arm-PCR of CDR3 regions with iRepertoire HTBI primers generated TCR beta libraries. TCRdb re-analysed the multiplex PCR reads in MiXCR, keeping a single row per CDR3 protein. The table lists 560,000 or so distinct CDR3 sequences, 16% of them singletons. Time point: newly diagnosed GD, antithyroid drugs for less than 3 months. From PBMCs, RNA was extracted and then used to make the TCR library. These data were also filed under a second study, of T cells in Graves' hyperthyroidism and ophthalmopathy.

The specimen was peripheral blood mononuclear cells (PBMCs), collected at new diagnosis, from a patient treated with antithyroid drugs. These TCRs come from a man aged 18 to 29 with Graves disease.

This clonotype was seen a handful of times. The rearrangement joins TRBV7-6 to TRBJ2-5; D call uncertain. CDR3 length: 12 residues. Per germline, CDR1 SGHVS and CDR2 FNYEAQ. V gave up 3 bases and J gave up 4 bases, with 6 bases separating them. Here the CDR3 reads CASSFKRETQYF. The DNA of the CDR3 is TGTGCCAGCAGCTTTAAAAGAGAGACCCAGTACTTC.

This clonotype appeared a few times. As DNA, the CDR3 is TGTGCCATCACTCCCAGACAGGATGGATCTGAGCAGTTCTTC. It specifies CAITPRQDGSEQFF. This sequence joins TRBV10-3 and TRBJ2-1; D might be TRBD1 (6 bases). This CDR3 has 14 amino acids. Germline V gene lookup returns CDR1 ENHRY and CDR2 SYGVKD. Trimming took off 7 bases at V and 9 bases at J, with 19 bases between the two ends.

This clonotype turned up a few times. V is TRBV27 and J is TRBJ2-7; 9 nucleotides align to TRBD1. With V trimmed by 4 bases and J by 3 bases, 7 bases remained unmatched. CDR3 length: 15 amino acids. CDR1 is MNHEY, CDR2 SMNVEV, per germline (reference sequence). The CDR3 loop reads CASSYAGTGFYEQYF. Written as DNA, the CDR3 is TGTGCCAGCAGTTATGCCGGGACAGGGTTCTACGAGCAGTACTTC.